These T cell receptor beta chains were read from a single sample in a study of shared clonotypes between healthy human individuals. Sequenced by immunoSEQ multiplex PCR; TCRdb stores in-frame clones only, minus some. Counted here are under 650,000 clones, almost 97% occurring once; the ten biggest clones make up roughly 0.06%. Sequencing was carried out using naive CD4+ T cells sorted from blood. These receptor sequences come from a young woman in good health. The CDR3 runs from the conserved cysteine through the conserved F or W. Not all rows give a size; the values are once, few, many and, for expanded clones, a class.

CDR3,V,J,size
CAFLAGGETQYF,TRBV12-5,TRBJ2-5,NA
CASSPHSISEKLFF,TRBV9,TRBJ1-4,NA
CASGAGQGRGYEQYF,TRBV6-1,TRBJ2-7,NA
CASMAVAGSNEQFF,TRBV5-1,TRBJ2-1,NA
CASSPSGTDYGYTF,TRBV4-1,TRBJ1-2,NA
CASSLFSSGSYTGELFF,TRBV5-6,TRBJ2-2,NA
CASSLRTGTGELFF,TRBV5-6,TRBJ2-2,once
CASPDTISYNEQFF,TRBV5-1,TRBJ2-1,NA
CASSIGRNQPQHF,TRBV6-5,TRBJ1-5,NA
CASTGLAEYNEQFF,TRBV27,TRBJ2-1,NA
CASSMTYLPQHF,TRBV19,TRBJ1-5,NA
CASSSLGGFEQYF,TRBV7-8,TRBJ2-7,NA
CASKSRPSGTDTQYF,TRBV5-1,TRBJ2-3,NA
CASSIGERVGQPQHF,TRBV19,TRBJ1-5,NA
CATSTRGPVSGNTIYF,TRBV15,TRBJ1-3,NA
CASSLDRANTEAFF,TRBV7-9,TRBJ1-1,once
CASRPRVNTEAFF,TRBV7-2,TRBJ1-1,NA
CASSLAGQVSYEQYF,TRBV5-1,NA,NA
CASASGPSGTYNEQFF,TRBV7-6,TRBJ2-1,NA
CASSSSGRGTSTDTQYF,TRBV11-2,TRBJ2-3,NA
CASSRDRGGEQYF,TRBV5-1,NA,NA
CASSPLGTDFSNYYEQYF,TRBV5-1,TRBJ2-7,once
CASSFGVGEQYF,TRBV5-1,TRBJ2-7,NA